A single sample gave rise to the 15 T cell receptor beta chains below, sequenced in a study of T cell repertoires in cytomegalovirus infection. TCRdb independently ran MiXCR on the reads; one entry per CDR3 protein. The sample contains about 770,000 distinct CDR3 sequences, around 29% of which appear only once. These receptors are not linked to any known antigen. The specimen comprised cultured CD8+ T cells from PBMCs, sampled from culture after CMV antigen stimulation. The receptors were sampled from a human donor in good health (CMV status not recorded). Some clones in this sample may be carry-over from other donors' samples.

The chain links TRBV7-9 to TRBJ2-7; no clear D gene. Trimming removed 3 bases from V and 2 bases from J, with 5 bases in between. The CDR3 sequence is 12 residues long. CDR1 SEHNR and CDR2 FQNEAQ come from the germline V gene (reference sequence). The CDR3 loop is CASSFRPYEQYV. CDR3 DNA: TGTGCCAGCAGCTTTAGGCCCTACGAGCAGTACGTC.

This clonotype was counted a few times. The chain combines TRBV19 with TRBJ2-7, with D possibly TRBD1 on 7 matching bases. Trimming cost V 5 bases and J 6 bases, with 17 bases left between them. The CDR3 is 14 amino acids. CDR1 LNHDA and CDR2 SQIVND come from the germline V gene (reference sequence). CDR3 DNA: TGTGCCAGTAGTCCGCGGGACAGCCTGTTCGAGCAGTACTTC. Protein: CASSPRDSLFEQYF.

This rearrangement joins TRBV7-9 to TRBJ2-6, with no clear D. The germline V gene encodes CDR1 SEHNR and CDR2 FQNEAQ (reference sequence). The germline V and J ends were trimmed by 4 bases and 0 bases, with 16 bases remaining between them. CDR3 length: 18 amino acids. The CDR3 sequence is CASSSPTESSSGANVLTF. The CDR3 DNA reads TGTGCCAGCAGCTCCCCAACAGAAAGTAGCTCTGGGGCCAACGTCCTGACTTTC.

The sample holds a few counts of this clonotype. The CDR3 sequence: CASSFSGHDNEQFF. In DNA, the CDR3 is TGTGCCAGCAGCTTTTCGGGTCACGACAATGAGCAGTTCTTC. The chain is built from TRBV5-5 and TRBJ2-1, with D uncertain. Germline values: CDR1 SGHKS, CDR2 YYEKEE (reference sequence). V dropped 2 bases and J dropped 5 bases, with 11 bases sitting between them. The CDR3 length is 14 residues.

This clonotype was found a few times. CDR3 region: CASSLFGQQATNEKLFF. The DNA of the CDR3 is TGCGCCAGCAGCTTGTTTGGCCAGCAGGCAACTAATGAAAAACTGTTTTTT. The chain links TRBV5-1 to TRBJ1-4; D not certain. There are 17 residues in the CDR3. The V end was cut by 1 base, the J end by 0 bases, with 13 bases between. Germline lookup yields CDR1 SGHRS and CDR2 YFSETQ.

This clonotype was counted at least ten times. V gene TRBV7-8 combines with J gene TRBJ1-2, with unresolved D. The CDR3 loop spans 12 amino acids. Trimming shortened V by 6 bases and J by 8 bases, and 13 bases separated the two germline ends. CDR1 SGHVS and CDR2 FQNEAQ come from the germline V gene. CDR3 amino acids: CASSSSLGGYTF. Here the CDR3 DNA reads TGTGCCAGCAGTAGCAGCTTGGGCGGCTACACCTTC.

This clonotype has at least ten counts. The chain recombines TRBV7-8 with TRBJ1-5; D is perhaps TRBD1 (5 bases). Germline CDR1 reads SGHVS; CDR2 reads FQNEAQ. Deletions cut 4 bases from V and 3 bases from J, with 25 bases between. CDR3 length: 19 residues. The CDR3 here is CASSSPKLEGPRPNQPQHF. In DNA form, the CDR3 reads TGTGCCAGCAGCTCCCCAAAATTGGAGGGGCCCCGACCCAATCAGCCCCAGCATTTT.

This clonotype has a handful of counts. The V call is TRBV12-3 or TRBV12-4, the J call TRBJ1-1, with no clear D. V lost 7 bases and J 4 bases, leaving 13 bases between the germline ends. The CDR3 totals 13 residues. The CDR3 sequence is CASIPAGSTEAFF. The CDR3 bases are TGTGCCAGCATCCCAGCGGGTAGCACTGAAGCTTTCTTT.

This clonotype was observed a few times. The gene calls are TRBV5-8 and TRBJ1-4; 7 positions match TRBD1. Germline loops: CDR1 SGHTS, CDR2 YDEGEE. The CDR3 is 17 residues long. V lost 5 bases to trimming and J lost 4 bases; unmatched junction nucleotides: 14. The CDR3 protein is CASSFFSEGQYNEKLFF. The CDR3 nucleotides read TGTGCCAGCAGTTTTTTTTCCGAGGGACAGTATAATGAAAAACTGTTTTTT. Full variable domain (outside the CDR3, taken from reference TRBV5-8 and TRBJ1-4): EAGVTQSPTHLIKTRGQQATLRCSPISGHTSVYWYQQALGLGLQFLLWYDEGEERNRGNFPPRFSGRQFPNYSSELNVNALELEDSALYLCASSFFSEGQYNEKLFFGSGTQLSVL.

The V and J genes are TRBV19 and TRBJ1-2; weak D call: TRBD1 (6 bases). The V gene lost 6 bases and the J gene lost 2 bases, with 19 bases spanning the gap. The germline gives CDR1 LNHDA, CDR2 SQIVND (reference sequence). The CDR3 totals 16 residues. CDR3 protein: CASRVLRDKGNYGYTF. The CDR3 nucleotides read TGTGCCAGTAGGGTACTCCGGGACAAAGGAAACTATGGCTACACCTTC.

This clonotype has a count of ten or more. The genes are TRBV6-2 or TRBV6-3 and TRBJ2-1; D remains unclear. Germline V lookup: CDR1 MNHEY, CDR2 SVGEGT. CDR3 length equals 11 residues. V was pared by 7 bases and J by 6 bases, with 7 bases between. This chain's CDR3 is CASKDPNEQFF. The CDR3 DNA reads TGTGCCAGCAAGGATCCCAATGAGCAGTTCTTC.

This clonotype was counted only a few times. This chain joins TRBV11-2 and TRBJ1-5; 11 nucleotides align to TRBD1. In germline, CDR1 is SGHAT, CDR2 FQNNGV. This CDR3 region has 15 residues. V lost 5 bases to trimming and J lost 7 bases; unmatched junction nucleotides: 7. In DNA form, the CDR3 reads TGTGCCAGCAGCACCGGACAGGGGGCATGGCAGCCCCAGCATTTT. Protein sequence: CASSTGQGAWQPQHF. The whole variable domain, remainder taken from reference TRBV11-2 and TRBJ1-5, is EAGVAQSPRYKIIEKRQSVAFWCNPISGHATLYWYQQILGQGPKLLIQFQNNGVVDDSQLPKDRFSAERLKGVDSTLKIQPAKLEDSAVYLCASSTGQGAWQPQHFGDGTRLSIL.

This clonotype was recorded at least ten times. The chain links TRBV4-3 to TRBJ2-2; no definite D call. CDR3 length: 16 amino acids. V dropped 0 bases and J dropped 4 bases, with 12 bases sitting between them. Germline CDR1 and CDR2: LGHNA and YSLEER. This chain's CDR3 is CASSQESGWGTGELFF. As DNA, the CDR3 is TGCGCCAGCAGCCAAGAGTCCGGGTGGGGCACCGGGGAGCTGTTTTTT.

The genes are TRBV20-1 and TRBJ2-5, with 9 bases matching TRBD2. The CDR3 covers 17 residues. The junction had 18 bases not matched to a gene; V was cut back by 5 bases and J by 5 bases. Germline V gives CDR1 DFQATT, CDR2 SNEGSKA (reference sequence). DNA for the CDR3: TGCAGTGCTTCTACCGCCCACGTAGCGGGGGCCGGGGAGACCCAGTACTTC. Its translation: CSASTAHVAGAGETQYF.

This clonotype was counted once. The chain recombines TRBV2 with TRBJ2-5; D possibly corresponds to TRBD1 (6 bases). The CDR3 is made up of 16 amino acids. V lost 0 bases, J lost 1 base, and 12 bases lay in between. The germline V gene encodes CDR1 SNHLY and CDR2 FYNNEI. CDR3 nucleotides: TGTGCCAGCAGTGAAGCGCTTCGGGACATCCAAGAGACCCAGTACTTC. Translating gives CASSEALRDIQETQYF.